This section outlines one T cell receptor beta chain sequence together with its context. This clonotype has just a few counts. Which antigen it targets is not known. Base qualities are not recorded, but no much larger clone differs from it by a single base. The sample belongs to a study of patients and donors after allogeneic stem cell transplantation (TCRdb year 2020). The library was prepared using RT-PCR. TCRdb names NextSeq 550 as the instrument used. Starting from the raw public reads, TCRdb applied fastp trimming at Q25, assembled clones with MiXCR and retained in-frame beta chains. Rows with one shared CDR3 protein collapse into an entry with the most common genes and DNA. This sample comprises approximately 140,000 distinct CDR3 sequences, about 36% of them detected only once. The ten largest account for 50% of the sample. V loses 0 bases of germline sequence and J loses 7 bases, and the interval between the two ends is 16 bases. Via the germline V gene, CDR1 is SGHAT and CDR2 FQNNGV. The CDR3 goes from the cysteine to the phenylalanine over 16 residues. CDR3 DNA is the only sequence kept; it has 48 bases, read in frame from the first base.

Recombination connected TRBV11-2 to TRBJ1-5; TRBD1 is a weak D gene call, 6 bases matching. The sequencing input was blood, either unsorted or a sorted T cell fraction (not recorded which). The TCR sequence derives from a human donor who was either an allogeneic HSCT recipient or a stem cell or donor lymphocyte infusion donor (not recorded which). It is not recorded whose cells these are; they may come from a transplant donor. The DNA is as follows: TGTGCCAGCAGCTTAGATCAGGGGAGGGTACACCAGCCCCAGCATTTT. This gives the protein CASSLDQGRVHQPQHF.